This TCR beta chain was identified during a study of CD8 T cells in ankylosing spondylitis. General study results and limits: What seemed typical of ankylosing spondylitis blood was a TCR beta motif built from about 8 highly homologous variants.

For this clonotype: What it recognizes is unknown.

This CDR3 contains 15 residues. V was shortened by 0 bases and J by 3 bases, with 11 bases between the two germline ends. The germline gives CDR1 DFQATT, CDR2 SNEGSKA (reference sequence). Each CDR3 protein gets one entry after TCRdb re-called the 5' RACE reads with MiXCR. The data contain a few hundred thousand distinct CDR3 sequences, approximately 11% of them seen just once; the ten biggest clones take up nearly 7%. This TCR came from a male donor with ankylosing spondylitis. The rearrangement links TRBV20-1 to TRBJ2-2; weak D call: TRBD2 (5 bases). The sequenced sample was blood, either unsorted or a sorted T cell fraction (not recorded which). CDR3 in amino acids: CSARDTAVYTGELFF. CDR3 nucleotides: TGCAGTGCTAGAGATACAGCGGTGTACACCGGGGAGCTGTTTTTT.